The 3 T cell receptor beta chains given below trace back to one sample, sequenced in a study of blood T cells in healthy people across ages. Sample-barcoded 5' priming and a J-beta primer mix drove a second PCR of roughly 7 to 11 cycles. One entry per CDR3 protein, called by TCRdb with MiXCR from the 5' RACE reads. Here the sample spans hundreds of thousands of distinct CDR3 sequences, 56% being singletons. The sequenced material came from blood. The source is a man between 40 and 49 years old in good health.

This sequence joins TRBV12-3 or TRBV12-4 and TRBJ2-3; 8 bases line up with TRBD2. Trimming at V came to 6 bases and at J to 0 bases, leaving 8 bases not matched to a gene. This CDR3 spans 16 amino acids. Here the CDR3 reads CASSSRSGASTDTQYF. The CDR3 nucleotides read TGTGCCAGCAGCTCCCGTAGCGGGGCTAGCACAGATACGCAGTATTTT.

The CDR3 is CASSFRQGGLKETQYF. DNA of the CDR3: TGTGCCAGCAGCTTCCGACAGGGGGGTTTGAAAGAGACCCAGTACTTC. V and J are TRBV7-6 and TRBJ2-5, with TRBD1 identical over 9 bases. CDR1 SGHVS and CDR2 FNYEAQ come from the germline V gene. V trimming: 3 bases; J trimming: 3 bases; junction bases outside the gene matches: 8. This CDR3 spans 16 amino acids.

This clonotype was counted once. In DNA form, the CDR3 reads TGTGCCAGCAGATCCCTTCGGGGGACCCAGTACTTC. Protein sequence: CASRSLRGTQYF. The rearrangement links TRBV9 to TRBJ2-5, with D maybe TRBD2 (5 bases). Germline lookup yields CDR1 SGDLS and CDR2 YYNGEE. The V end lost 5 bases, the J end lost 7 bases, and 12 bases lay between the germline ends. This CDR3 comprises 12 residues.